Following are 24 T cell receptor beta chains from one sample sequenced in a study of OX40 agonist ivuxolimab in advanced cancers. Assay: immunoSEQ multiplex PCR; the TCRdb copy retains only in-frame clones and omits some. The sample includes about 53,000 clones, 80% to 90% of them seen just once. The specimen comprised CD4+ or CD8+ T cells sorted from blood, sampled in a trial of the OX40 agonist ivuxolimab. The origin of the receptors is an adult with an advanced solid tumor such as melanoma, head and neck, liver or kidney cancer.

This clone was seen more than once but under ten times. This sequence joins TRBV18 and TRBJ1-2; D gene uncertain. V lost 3 bases and J lost 2, with 10 bases in between. The CDR3 has 14 amino acids. Per germline, CDR1 KGHSH and CDR2 LQKENI. CDR3 in amino acids: CASSPPTGNYGYTF. The DNA of the CDR3 is TGTGCCAGCTCACCGCCGACGGGAAACTATGGCTACACCTTC.

The chain has TRBV5-1 and TRBJ1-4; a possible D gene is TRBD1 (5 bases). The length of the CDR3 is 16 residues. Trimming stripped 5 bases from V and 0 bases from J, with 14 bases between. Looked up from germline, CDR1 is SGHRS and CDR2 is YFSETQ. The CDR3 sequence: CASRPGPGATNEKLFF. CDR3 nucleotide sequence: TGCGCCAGCAGACCGGGACCGGGAGCAACTAATGAAAAACTGTTTTTT.

The rearrangement joins TRBV7-6 to TRBJ2-3; TRBD2 matches at 11 bases. The CDR3 is made up of 16 amino acids. Germline V CDR1 and CDR2: SGHVS, FNYEAQ. V dropped 6 bases and J dropped 6; count of bases not matched to a gene: 11. CDR3 amino acids: CASRPYSGGATDTQYF. The CDR3 coding sequence is TGTGCCAGCAGGCCGTATAGCGGGGGGGCCACCGATACGCAGTATTTT. The variable domain in full, with the rest retrieved from reference TRBV7-6 and TRBJ2-3, is GAGVSQSPRYKVTKRGQDVALRCDPISGHVSLYWYRQALGQGPEFLTYFNYEAQQDKSGLPNDRFSAERPEGSISTLTIQRTEQRDSAMYRCASRPYSGGATDTQYFGPGTRLTVL.

This clone showed up just once. V usage is TRBV5-6 and J usage is TRBJ2-6; D perhaps matches TRBD2 (5 bases). With 2 bases removed from V and 3 bases from J, the gap between germline ends came to 9 bases. This CDR3 spans 15 amino acids. Germline V gene data show CDR1 as SGHDT and CDR2 as YYEEEE. The CDR3 region has the DNA TGTGCCAGCAGCTTTTCCGGGGTTGGGGCCAACGTCCTGACTTTC. Translated: CASSFSGVGANVLTF.

The chain carries TRBV7-2 and TRBJ2-7; the match to TRBD1 covers 9 bases. J gave up 0 bases and V 5 bases, and 8 bases lay outside the gene matches. CDR3 length: 16 residues. The germline V gene has CDR1 SGHTA and CDR2 FQGNSA. CDR3 coding DNA: TGTGCCAGCAGCCCTCGGACAGGGGACAGCTCCTACGAGCAGTACTTC. Amino acids: CASSPRTGDSSYEQYF.

V usage is TRBV6-6 and J usage is TRBJ2-7, with D possibly being TRBD1 (6 bases). The germline V gene has CDR1 MNHNY and CDR2 SVGAGI (reference sequence). The V end was cut by 2 bases, the J end by 0 bases, with 8 bases between. The CDR3 loop spans 14 amino acids. The CDR3 is CASSYGQNSYEQYF. In DNA form, the CDR3 reads TGTGCCAGCAGTTACGGACAGAACTCCTACGAGCAGTACTTC.

The V and J genes are TRBV21-1 and TRBJ2-3; no check of the table's D call, TRBD2, against the DNA was made. TRBV21-1 is noted as a pseudogene. CDR3 length equals 15 residues. In DNA, the CDR3 is TGTGCCAGCAGCAGGGAGACTCCCCGCACAGATACGCAGTATTTT. It codes for CASSRETPRTDTQYF.

Concerning this clone itself: Different DNA sequences within this sample yield the same CDR3. The genes are TRBV29-1 and TRBJ2-3; D not resolved. The CDR3 is 13 residues long. V shed 3 bases and J shed 0 bases, with 7 bases lying between them. Germline V gene sequence: CDR1 SQVTM, CDR2 ANQGSEA. CDR3 region: CSVEGVSTDTQYF. The CDR3 DNA follows: TGCAGCGTTGAGGGCGTGAGCACAGATACGCAGTATTTT.

This clone was observed once. This chain connects TRBV7-9 to TRBJ2-2; TRBD2 agrees at 13 bases. Trimming cost V 5 bases and J 4 bases; bases outside gene matches: 4. The CDR3 is 16 residues long. Germline V gene data show CDR1 as SEHNR and CDR2 as FQNEAQ (reference sequence). CDR3 sequence (DNA): TGTGCCAGCAGCACTACTAGCGGGAGGGCCACCGGGGAGCTGTTTTTT. Protein product: CASSTTSGRATGELFF.

V and J are TRBV2 and TRBJ1-3, with D uncertain. The CDR3 is 15 residues long. The V and J ends lost 7 bases and 0 bases respectively, with 13 bases between them. Germline V gene data show CDR1 as SNHLY and CDR2 as FYNNEI. The CDR3 is CASKDEFSSGNTIYF. In DNA form, the CDR3 reads TGTGCCAGCAAGGACGAGTTTAGCTCTGGAAACACCATATATTTT.

The chain links TRBV28 to TRBJ1-1; D unresolved. The CDR3 has 12 amino acids. Germline V gene sequence: CDR1 MDHEN, CDR2 SYDVKM. Trimming removed 5 bases from V and 11 bases from J, with 15 bases in between. The chain's CDR3 is CASSPGLPGAFF. The CDR3 DNA follows: TGTGCCAGCAGTCCGGGCCTCCCGGGGGCTTTCTTT. The full variable domain, completed using reference TRBV28 and TRBJ1-1, is DVKVTQSSRYLVKRTGEKVFLECVQDMDHENMFWYRQDPGLGLRLIYFSYDVKMKEKGDIPEGYSVSREKKERFSLILESASTNQTSMYLCASSPGLPGAFFGQGTRLTVV.

The CDR3 region has the DNA TGTGCCAGCAGTGATTGGACCCCAATAACCGGGGAGCTGTTTTTT. Its translation: CASSDWTPITGELFF. The chain carries TRBV2 and TRBJ2-2; D ambiguous. The V end lost 3 bases, the J end lost 5 bases, and 13 bases lay between the germline ends. The CDR3 runs to 15 residues. Germline lookup yields CDR1 SNHLY and CDR2 FYNNEI.

This clone was counted between two and nine times. This chain joins TRBV7-9 and TRBJ2-3, with D possibly matching TRBD2 (5 bases). Between the trimmed V and J ends, which lost 2 bases and 1 base, there was a span of 10 bases. Germline CDR1 is SEHNR and CDR2 is FQNEAQ (reference sequence). The CDR3 has 15 amino acids. CDR3 sequence (DNA): TGTGCCAGCAGCTTAAGGGTGGGAGGCACAGATACGCAGTATTTT. Encoded protein: CASSLRVGGTDTQYF.

The chain uses TRBV18 and TRBJ2-5, with D maybe TRBD1 (6 bases). Per germline, CDR1 KGHSH and CDR2 LQKENI. The V gene lost 2 bases and the J gene lost 1 base, with 11 bases spanning the gap. This CDR3 is built from 15 residues. CDR3 bases: TGTGCCAGCTCACCAGTCAGAGGGGGCCAAGAGACCCAGTACTTC. It yields the protein CASSPVRGGQETQYF.

This chain uses TRBV7-2 with TRBJ2-5, with D perhaps TRBD2 (6 bases). The CDR3 is made up of 18 amino acids. V dropped 5 bases and J dropped 4 bases, with 26 bases sitting between them. CDR1 and CDR2 from the germline V gene are SGHTA and FQGNSA. CDR3 protein: CASSVGGTSFTLGETQYF. In nucleotides, the CDR3 is TGTGCCAGCAGCGTCGGAGGGACCTCTTTTACCCTCGGAGAGACCCAGTACTTC.

The chain is built from TRBV9 and TRBJ2-2; 7 nucleotides line up with TRBD1. Germline trimming cut 3 bases from V and 5 bases from J; bases unmatched to any gene: 4. CDR1 and CDR2 (germline): SGDLS, YYNGEE. This CDR3 is built from 14 residues. The DNA of the CDR3 is TGTGCCAGCAGCGACAGGGGTGGAACCGGGGAGCTGTTTTTT. Translation gives CASSDRGGTGELFF.

The chain couples TRBV11-2 to TRBJ1-2, with D possibly being TRBD1 (6 bases). V was cut by 5 bases and J by 4 bases, with 14 bases left in between. CDR1 and CDR2 (germline): SGHAT, FQNNGV. CDR3 length equals 14 residues. CDR3 protein: CASSLQGEGYGYTF. For the CDR3, the DNA is TGTGCCAGCAGCCTACAGGGAGAGGGCTATGGCTACACCTTC. The entire variable domain, with the rest obtained from reference TRBV11-2 and TRBJ1-2, is as follows: EAGVAQSPRYKIIEKRQSVAFWCNPISGHATLYWYQQILGQGPKLLIQFQNNGVVDDSQLPKDRFSAERLKGVDSTLKIQPAKLEDSAVYLCASSLQGEGYGYTFGSGTRLTVV.

In this sample, this clone turned up once. The gene calls are TRBV19 and TRBJ1-4; D is possibly TRBD1 (6 bases). V dropped 6 bases and J dropped 5 bases, with 13 bases sitting between them. Germline V gene lookup returns CDR1 LNHDA and CDR2 SQIVND (reference sequence). The CDR3 runs 14 residues. The CDR3 coding sequence is TGTGCCAGTAGAATACAGGGACCAAATGAAAAACTGTTTTTT. Its protein is CASRIQGPNEKLFF.

V gene TRBV11-2 combines with J gene TRBJ2-2; 9 bases map to TRBD2. The ends lost 4 bases at V and 2 bases at J; junction bases unmatched: 11. CDR3 length equals 18 residues. The germline CDR1 and CDR2 sequences are SGHAT and FQNNGV. The CDR3 here is CASSSQALAGPNTGELFF. The CDR3 DNA sequence: TGTGCCAGCAGCTCCCAAGCCCTAGCGGGACCTAACACCGGGGAGCTGTTTTTT.

The V call is TRBV29-1, the J call TRBJ2-3; a weak D match, TRBD2 (5 bases). The V gene lost 4 bases and the J gene lost 3 bases, with 5 bases spanning the gap. This CDR3 has 11 residues. Per the germline V gene, CDR1 is SQVTM and CDR2 is ANQGSEA. The CDR3: CSVVATDTQYF. The CDR3 bases are TGCAGCGTTGTAGCGACAGATACGCAGTATTTT.

V and J are TRBV19 and TRBJ1-1, with D perhaps TRBD1 (6 bases). V gave up 5 bases and J gave up 1 base, with 8 bases separating them. This CDR3 has 13 amino acids. Germline CDR1 is LNHDA and CDR2 is SQIVND (reference sequence). The CDR3 here is CASSQTGNTEAFF. CDR3 sequence (DNA): TGTGCCAGTAGTCAGACAGGGAACACTGAAGCTTTCTTT.

The chain has TRBV5-1 and TRBJ2-7; TRBD1 agrees at 10 bases. Trimming removed 4 bases from V and 5 bases from J; junction bases left unmatched: 6. The CDR3 totals 14 residues. The germline CDR1 and CDR2 sequences are SGHRS and YFSETQ. The CDR3 DNA reads TGCGCCAGCAGCGTGACAGGGGGCGCGGACGAGCAGTACTTC. Residues: CASSVTGGADEQYF. Variable domain in full (rest from reference TRBV5-1 and TRBJ2-7): KAGVTQTPRYLIKTRGQQVTLSCSPISGHRSVSWYQQTPGQGLQFLFEYFSETQRNKGNFPGRFSGRQFSNSRSEMNVSTLELGDSALYLCASSVTGGADEQYFGPGTRLTVT.

The CDR3 protein is CASTGSVGPETQYF. The CDR3 coding sequence is TGTGCCAGCACGGGCTCGGTGGGCCCAGAGACCCAGTACTTC. The chain carries TRBV2 and TRBJ2-5; D unresolved. V lost 7 bases and J 4 bases, leaving 16 bases between the germline ends. The germline V gene has CDR1 SNHLY and CDR2 FYNNEI. The CDR3 consists of 14 residues.

The rearrangement links TRBV6-5 to TRBJ2-7; D perhaps matches TRBD1 (6 bases). In germline, CDR1 is MNHEY, CDR2 SVGAGI. Trimming stripped 2 bases from V and 2 bases from J, with 13 bases between. CDR3 size: 15 residues. The CDR3 DNA reads TGTGCCAGCAGTTACGGCCAGGGACAAACCTACGAGCAGTACTTC. Its protein is CASSYGQGQTYEQYF.